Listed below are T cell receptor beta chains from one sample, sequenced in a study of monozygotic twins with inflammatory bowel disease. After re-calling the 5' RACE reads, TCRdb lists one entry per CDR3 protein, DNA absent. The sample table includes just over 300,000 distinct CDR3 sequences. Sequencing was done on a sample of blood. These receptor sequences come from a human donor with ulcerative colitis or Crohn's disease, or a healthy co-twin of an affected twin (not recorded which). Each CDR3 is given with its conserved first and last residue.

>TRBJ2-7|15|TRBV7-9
CASSRRIAASGEQYF
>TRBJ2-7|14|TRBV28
CASSSPQPGEEQYF
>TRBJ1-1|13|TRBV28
CASLTGEHTEAFF
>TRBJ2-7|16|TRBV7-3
CASSSLGTGASYEQYF
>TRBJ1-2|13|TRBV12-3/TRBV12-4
CASSLSGSSGYTF
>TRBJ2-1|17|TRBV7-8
CASSLGPGTFSYNEQFF
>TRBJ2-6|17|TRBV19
CASSIPRLGSGANVLTF
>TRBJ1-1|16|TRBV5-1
CASSLARGAASTEAFF
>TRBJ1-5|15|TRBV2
CASSGDRGSNQPQHF
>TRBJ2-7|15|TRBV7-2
CASSARTGGSYEQYF
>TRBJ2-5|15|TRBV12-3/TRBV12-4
CASSYRTQGGETQYF
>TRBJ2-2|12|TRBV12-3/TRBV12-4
CASSVGPRELFF
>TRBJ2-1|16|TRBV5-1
CASSHRDRGLDNEQFF
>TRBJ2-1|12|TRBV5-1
CASAGANNEQFF
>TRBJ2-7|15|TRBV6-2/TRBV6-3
CASTHRALASYEQYF
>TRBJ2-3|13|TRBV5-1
CASRSERTDTQYF
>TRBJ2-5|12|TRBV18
CASCLNQETQYF
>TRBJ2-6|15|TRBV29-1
CSVGHSSSGANVLTF
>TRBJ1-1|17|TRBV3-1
CASSQGGPRVGNTEAFF
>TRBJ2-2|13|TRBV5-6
CASSLFETGELFF
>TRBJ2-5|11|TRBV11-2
CASRTGETQYF
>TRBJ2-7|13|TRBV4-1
CASSPRQGYEQYF
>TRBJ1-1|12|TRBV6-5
CASSTDDTEAFF
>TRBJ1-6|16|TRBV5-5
CASSLEQGRGNSPLHF
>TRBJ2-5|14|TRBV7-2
CASSQRLVGETQYF
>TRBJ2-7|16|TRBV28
CASSPLAGILNYEQYF
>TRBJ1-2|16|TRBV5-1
CASSLAYGQGANGYTF
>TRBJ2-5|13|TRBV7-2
CASSLGGAATQYF
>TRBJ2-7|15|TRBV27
CASSLGLARIYEQYF
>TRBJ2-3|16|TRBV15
CATSSPRGNPPDTQYF
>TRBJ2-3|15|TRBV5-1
CASSSLPVFTDTQYF
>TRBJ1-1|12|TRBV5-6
CASSLSPGGAFF
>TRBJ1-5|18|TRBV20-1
CSARDKARGSYSNQPQHF
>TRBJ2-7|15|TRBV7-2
CASSQRQGAAYEQYF
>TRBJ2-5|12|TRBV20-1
CSARGLGQTQYF
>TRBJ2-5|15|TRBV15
CATSRDRGPQETQYF
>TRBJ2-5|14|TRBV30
CAWSIAQGRETQYF
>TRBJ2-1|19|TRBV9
CASSVGPRLAISSYNEQFF
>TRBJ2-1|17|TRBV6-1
CASSPGGNDRVGNEQFF
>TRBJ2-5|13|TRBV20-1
CSASLADTRTQYF
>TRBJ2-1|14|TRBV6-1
CASTPSGTWGEQFF
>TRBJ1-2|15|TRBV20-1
CSARRWDLENRGYTF
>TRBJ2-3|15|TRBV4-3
CASSRLAGSADTQYF